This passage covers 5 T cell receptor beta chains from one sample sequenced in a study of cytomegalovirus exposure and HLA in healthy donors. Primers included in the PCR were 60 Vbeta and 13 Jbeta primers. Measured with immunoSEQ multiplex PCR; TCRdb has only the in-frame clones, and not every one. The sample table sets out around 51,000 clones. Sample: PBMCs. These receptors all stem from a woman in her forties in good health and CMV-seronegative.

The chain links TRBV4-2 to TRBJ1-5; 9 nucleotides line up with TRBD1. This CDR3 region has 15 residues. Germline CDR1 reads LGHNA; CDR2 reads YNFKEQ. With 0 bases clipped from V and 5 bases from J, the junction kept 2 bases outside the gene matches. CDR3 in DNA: TGTGCCAGCAGCCAAGAATGGACAGGGGATCAGCCCCAGCATTTT. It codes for CASSQEWTGDQPQHF.

The CDR3 sequence: CASSYTRTGAPGEQYF. In nucleotides, the CDR3 is TGTGCCAGCAGTTATACCCGGACAGGGGCCCCCGGGGAGCAGTACTTC. The gene calls are TRBV6-5 and TRBJ2-7; TRBD1 matches at 9 bases. The germline CDR1 and CDR2 sequences are MNHEY and SVGAGI. This CDR3 comprises 16 residues. With V trimmed by 3 bases and J by 7 bases, 13 bases remained unmatched.

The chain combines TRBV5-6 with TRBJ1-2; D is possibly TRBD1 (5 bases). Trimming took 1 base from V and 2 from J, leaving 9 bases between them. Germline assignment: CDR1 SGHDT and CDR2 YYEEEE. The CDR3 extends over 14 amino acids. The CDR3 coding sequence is TGTGCCAGCAGCTTGAAGGGGCAGAACTATGGCTACACCTTC. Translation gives CASSLKGQNYGYTF.

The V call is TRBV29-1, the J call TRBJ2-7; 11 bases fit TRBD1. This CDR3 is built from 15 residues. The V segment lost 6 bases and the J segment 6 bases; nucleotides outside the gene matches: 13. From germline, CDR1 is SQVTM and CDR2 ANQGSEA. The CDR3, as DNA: TGCAGCGTGGACCTACGGACAGGGGGCGGCGGCGAGCAGTACTTC. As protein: CSVDLRTGGGGEQYF.

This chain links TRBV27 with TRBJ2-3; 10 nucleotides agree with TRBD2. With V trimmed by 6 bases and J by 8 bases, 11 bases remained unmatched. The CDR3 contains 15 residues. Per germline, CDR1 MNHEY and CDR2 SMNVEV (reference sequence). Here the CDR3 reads CASRTPAGGAGTQYF. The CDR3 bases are TGTGCCAGCAGAACCCCAGCGGGGGGGGCCGGTACGCAGTATTTT.